Listed here is a single T cell receptor (beta chain). Its antigen is not known. The source of the sample is a study of shared clonotypes between healthy human individuals. On the study more broadly: CD4 naive and CD4 memory each took three plates per donor, while CD8 naive took two and CD8 memory one.

CDR3 length: 16 amino acids. Trimming shortened V by 5 bases and J by 0 bases, and 16 bases separated the two germline ends. CDR1 is KGHSY, CDR2 FQNENV, per germline. At the deep level, the assay was run. Over several immunoSEQ plates, each subset's genomic DNA was distributed in even portions. Measured with immunoSEQ multiplex PCR; TCRdb has only the in-frame clones, and not every one. The sample yields approximately 2.1 million clones, approximately 93% seen once. Study-level points and caveats: Some clonotypes were shared by all four sorted-subset donors, while others were not shared. The non-shared ones had lower generation probabilities than the shared ones.

Specimen: naive CD4+ T cells from PBMCs. Described subset: CD45RA+ positively selected. The J gene is TRBJ1-1, the V gene TRBV16; D not resolved. The source is a man aged 18 to 35 in good health. Some clones in this sample may be carry-over from other donors' samples. The CDR3 sequence: CASSTNLVGLNTEAFF. The CDR3 DNA sequence: TGTGCCAGCAGCACCAATCTCGTAGGTTTGAACACTGAAGCTTTCTTT.